These T cell receptor beta chains were read from a single sample in a study of CD8+ T cells in alopecia areata. Data came from immunoSEQ multiplex PCR; TCRdb stores just in-frame clones and leaves some out. The repertoire holds roughly 180,000 clones, with roughly 63% as singletons. The sequenced sample was CD4+ T cells sorted from blood, obtained at week 0. The source of these receptors is a human donor with alopecia areata. CDR3s include the opening cysteine and the closing phenylalanine or tryptophan. Each record gives: D gene, clone size, V gene, J gene, CDR3 length, CDR3 protein, CDR3 DNA. D genes are given only for firm matches. Clone size appears in some rows only: once, few, many, or a class for an expanded clone.

D gene: .
clone size: .
V gene: TRBV2
J gene: TRBJ2-2
CDR3 length: 15
CDR3 protein: CASSGSSGNTGELFF
CDR3 DNA: TGTGCCAGCAGTGGGAGTAGCGGGAACACCGGGGAGCTGTTTTTT

D gene: TRBD1
clone size: .
V gene: TRBV30
J gene: TRBJ1-4
CDR3 length: 18
CDR3 protein: CAWSSPGTGDTTNEKLFF
CDR3 DNA: TGTGCCTGGAGTTCGCCCGGGACAGGGGACACAACTAATGAAAAACTGTTTTTT

D gene: TRBD2
clone size: .
V gene: TRBV7-6
J gene: TRBJ2-5
CDR3 length: 16
CDR3 protein: CASSLIARGGGETQYF
CDR3 DNA: TGTGCCAGCAGCTTAATTGCTCGGGGGGGCGGAGAGACCCAGTACTTC

D gene: .
clone size: once
V gene: TRBV7-9
J gene: TRBJ1-1
CDR3 length: 13
CDR3 protein: CASSLGGGPEAFF
CDR3 DNA: TGTGCCAGCAGCTTAGGTGGAGGGCCCGAAGCTTTCTTT

D gene: .
clone size: .
V gene: TRBV25-1
J gene: TRBJ2-4
CDR3 length: 16
CDR3 protein: CASSEGRLAAKNIQYF
CDR3 DNA: TGTGCCAGCAGTGAAGGTCGCTTGGCAGCCAAAAACATTCAGTACTTC

D gene: .
clone size: few
V gene: TRBV5-1
J gene: TRBJ1-1
CDR3 length: 13
CDR3 protein: CASSLSRNTEAFF
CDR3 DNA: TGCGCCAGCAGCTTGAGCAGGAACACTGAAGCTTTCTTT

D gene: .
clone size: few
V gene: TRBV29-1
J gene: TRBJ1-1
CDR3 length: 13
CDR3 protein: CSVESFFGTEAFF
CDR3 DNA: TGCAGCGTTGAAAGCTTCTTTGGCACAGAAGCTTTCTTT

D gene: .
clone size: .
V gene: TRBV25-1
J gene: TRBJ2-7
CDR3 length: 13
CDR3 protein: CASRGLGFDEQYF
CDR3 DNA: TGTGCCAGCAGGGGTTTGGGATTCGACGAGCAGTACTTC

D gene: .
clone size: .
V gene: TRBV10-3
J gene: TRBJ1-1
CDR3 length: 15
CDR3 protein: CAISVQGYNGTEAFF
CDR3 DNA: TGTGCCATCAGTGTGCAGGGGTATAATGGCACTGAAGCTTTCTTT

D gene: .
clone size: .
V gene: TRBV29-1
J gene: TRBJ1-1
CDR3 length: 13
CDR3 protein: CSVSGVLNTEAFF
CDR3 DNA: TGCAGCGTCTCAGGGGTACTGAACACTGAAGCTTTCTTT

D gene: TRBD2
clone size: .
V gene: TRBV25-1
J gene: TRBJ2-6
CDR3 length: 16
CDR3 protein: CASSEHGGAGANVLTF
CDR3 DNA: TGTGCCAGCAGTGAACATGGGGGGGCTGGGGCCAACGTCCTGACTTTC

D gene: .
clone size: once
V gene: TRBV30
J gene: TRBJ1-2
CDR3 length: 13
CDR3 protein: CAWSSTGKHGYTF
CDR3 DNA: TGTGCCTGGAGTTCGACGGGAAAGCATGGCTACACCTTC

D gene: .
clone size: .
V gene: TRBV14
J gene: TRBJ2-3
CDR3 length: 14
CDR3 protein: CASSLSTLAPTQYF
CDR3 DNA: TGTGCCAGCAGCCTGTCGACTCTAGCCCCTACGCAGTATTTT

D gene: .
clone size: .
V gene: TRBV29-1
J gene: TRBJ2-4
CDR3 length: 12
CDR3 protein: CSAASGVNIQYF
CDR3 DNA: TGCAGCGCCGCAAGTGGTGTAAACATTCAGTACTTC

D gene: TRBD1
clone size: few
V gene: TRBV6-5
J gene: TRBJ1-1
CDR3 length: 14
CDR3 protein: CASNPTGGRSEAFF
CDR3 DNA: TGTGCCAGCAACCCGACAGGGGGCCGCTCTGAAGCTTTCTTT

D gene: .
clone size: once
V gene: TRBV9
J gene: TRBJ1-1
CDR3 length: 14
CDR3 protein: CASSVDLKGGVAFF
CDR3 DNA: TGTGCCAGCAGCGTAGACCTGAAAGGAGGGGTAGCTTTCTTT

D gene: TRBD1
clone size: .
V gene: TRBV7-9
J gene: TRBJ2-7
CDR3 length: 14
CDR3 protein: CASSPGQGVYEQYF
CDR3 DNA: TGTGCCAGCAGCCCCGGACAGGGGGTCTACGAGCAGTACTTC

D gene: .
clone size: few
V gene: TRBV30
J gene: TRBJ2-3
CDR3 length: 13
CDR3 protein: CAWSGHSTDTQYF
CDR3 DNA: TGTGCCTGGAGTGGACACAGCACAGATACGCAGTATTTT

D gene: .
clone size: .
V gene: TRBV4-1
J gene: TRBJ1-2
CDR3 length: 13
CDR3 protein: CASSQDQNYGYTF
CDR3 DNA: TGCGCCAGCAGCCAAGACCAGAACTATGGCTACACCTTC

D gene: .
clone size: once
V gene: TRBV30
J gene: TRBJ1-2
CDR3 length: 11
CDR3 protein: CAWSVYVGYTF
CDR3 DNA: TGTGCCTGGAGTGTATATGTTGGCTACACCTTC

D gene: .
clone size: .
V gene: TRBV5-1
J gene: TRBJ2-7
CDR3 length: 14
CDR3 protein: CASSATARGSEQYF
CDR3 DNA: TGCGCCAGCAGCGCAACCGCGAGGGGGTCCGAGCAGTACTTC

D gene: .
clone size: .
V gene: TRBV7-2
J gene: TRBJ1-5
CDR3 length: 13
CDR3 protein: CASSRMNNQPQHF
CDR3 DNA: TGTGCCAGCAGCCGGATGAACAATCAGCCCCAGCATTTT

D gene: .
clone size: .
V gene: TRBV29-1
J gene: TRBJ2-7
CDR3 length: 13
CDR3 protein: CSVYVDSTYEQYF
CDR3 DNA: TGCAGCGTCTACGTTGACAGTACCTACGAGCAGTACTTC

D gene: .
clone size: many
V gene: TRBV29-1
J gene: TRBJ2-7
CDR3 length: 14
CDR3 protein: CSAEVLGGAYEQYF
CDR3 DNA: TGCAGCGCCGAAGTTTTGGGAGGAGCCTACGAGCAGTACTTC

D gene: .
clone size: once
V gene: TRBV29-1
J gene: TRBJ2-4
CDR3 length: 13
CDR3 protein: CSVVSGTGNIQYF
CDR3 DNA: TGCAGCGTTGTATCAGGGACGGGGAACATTCAGTACTTC

D gene: TRBD2
clone size: .
V gene: TRBV5-1
J gene: TRBJ2-5
CDR3 length: 14
CDR3 protein: CASSSRLARETQYF
CDR3 DNA: TGCGCCAGCAGCAGCAGACTAGCGCGAGAGACCCAGTACTTC

D gene: .
clone size: .
V gene: TRBV29-1
J gene: TRBJ2-7
CDR3 length: 16
CDR3 protein: CSVTLWRPGGSYEQYF
CDR3 DNA: TGCAGCGTTACCCTATGGCGACCTGGGGGCTCCTACGAGCAGTACTTC

D gene: .
clone size: .
V gene: TRBV30
J gene: TRBJ1-1
CDR3 length: 14
CDR3 protein: CAWSVPGRDTEAFF
CDR3 DNA: TGTGCCTGGAGTGTACCAGGTAGGGACACTGAAGCTTTCTTT

D gene: TRBD1
clone size: .
V gene: TRBV13
J gene: TRBJ1-4
CDR3 length: 16
CDR3 protein: CASSGTGDPTNEKLFF
CDR3 DNA: TGTGCCAGCAGCGGGACAGGGGATCCAACTAATGAAAAACTGTTTTTT

D gene: .
clone size: many
V gene: TRBV6-1
J gene: TRBJ2-3
CDR3 length: 13
CDR3 protein: CASSGTGSATQYF
CDR3 DNA: TGTGCCAGCAGTGGTACAGGGAGTGCTACGCAGTATTTT

D gene: .
clone size: .
V gene: TRBV25-1
J gene: TRBJ1-5
CDR3 length: 14
CDR3 protein: CASSGDRSNQPQHF
CDR3 DNA: TGTGCCAGCAGTGGCGACAGAAGCAATCAGCCCCAGCATTTT

D gene: .
clone size: .
V gene: TRBV15
J gene: TRBJ2-2
CDR3 length: 13
CDR3 protein: CATSRIGAGELFF
CDR3 DNA: TGTGCCACCAGCAGAATCGGGGCCGGGGAGCTGTTTTTT

D gene: .
clone size: few
V gene: TRBV19
J gene: TRBJ2-1
CDR3 length: 12
CDR3 protein: CASSISYNEQFF
CDR3 DNA: TGTGCCAGTAGTATTTCCTACAATGAGCAGTTCTTC

D gene: .
clone size: .
V gene: TRBV30
J gene: TRBJ1-1
CDR3 length: 12
CDR3 protein: CAWSATGTDAFF
CDR3 DNA: TGTGCCTGGAGTGCTACCGGGACGGATGCTTTCTTT

D gene: .
clone size: .
V gene: TRBV29-1
J gene: TRBJ1-2
CDR3 length: 11
CDR3 protein: CSVDTSGGYTF
CDR3 DNA: TGCAGCGTTGACACGAGTGGAGGCTACACCTTC

D gene: .
clone size: few
V gene: TRBV4-1
J gene: TRBJ1-2
CDR3 length: 13
CDR3 protein: CASSQGVNYGYTF
CDR3 DNA: TGCGCCAGCAGCCAAGGGGTCAACTATGGCTACACCTTC

D gene: .
clone size: few
V gene: TRBV18
J gene: TRBJ1-1
CDR3 length: 14
CDR3 protein: CASSPRQVITEAFF
CDR3 DNA: TGTGCCAGCTCACCCCGACAGGTTATAACTGAAGCTTTCTTT

D gene: TRBD2
clone size: .
V gene: TRBV2
J gene: TRBJ2-3
CDR3 length: 16
CDR3 protein: CASSGRTSGGTDTQYF
CDR3 DNA: TGTGCCAGCAGTGGAAGGACTAGCGGGGGCACAGATACGCAGTATTTT

D gene: .
clone size: few
V gene: TRBV28
J gene: TRBJ2-6
CDR3 length: 15
CDR3 protein: CASGIGFSGANVLTF
CDR3 DNA: TGTGCCAGTGGCATAGGATTCTCTGGGGCCAACGTCCTGACTTTC

D gene: TRBD2
clone size: few
V gene: TRBV15
J gene: TRBJ2-3
CDR3 length: 20
CDR3 protein: CATSRPRGASGGASTDTQYF
CDR3 DNA: TGTGCCACCAGCAGACCGCGTGGGGCTAGCGGGGGGGCTAGCACAGATACGCAGTATTTT

D gene: .
clone size: few
V gene: TRBV7-2
J gene: TRBJ1-2
CDR3 length: 13
CDR3 protein: CASSSRDGYGYTF
CDR3 DNA: TGTGCCAGCAGCTCCCGGGACGGATATGGCTACACCTTC

D gene: TRBD2
clone size: once
V gene: TRBV5-1
J gene: TRBJ2-1
CDR3 length: 14
CDR3 protein: CASRRTSKDNEQFF
CDR3 DNA: TGCGCCAGCCGGCGGACTAGCAAGGACAATGAGCAGTTCTTC

D gene: TRBD1
clone size: .
V gene: TRBV19
J gene: TRBJ1-5
CDR3 length: 13
CDR3 protein: CASSKGTGTGQHF
CDR3 DNA: TGTGCCAGTAGTAAGGGCACCGGGACAGGGCAGCATTTT

D gene: TRBD2
clone size: .
V gene: TRBV10-2
J gene: TRBJ2-5
CDR3 length: 15
CDR3 protein: CASGAGTTSGGTQYF
CDR3 DNA: TGCGCCAGCGGGGCCGGGACTACTAGCGGGGGAACCCAGTACTTC

D gene: .
clone size: .
V gene: TRBV29-1
J gene: TRBJ1-1
CDR3 length: 13
CDR3 protein: CSVDKGLNTEAFF
CDR3 DNA: TGCAGCGTTGACAAGGGACTTAACACTGAAGCTTTCTTT

D gene: .
clone size: .
V gene: TRBV30
J gene: TRBJ1-1
CDR3 length: 13
CDR3 protein: CAWSGQLNTEAFF
CDR3 DNA: TGTGCCTGGAGTGGGCAGCTGAACACTGAAGCTTTCTTT

D gene: .
clone size: .
V gene: TRBV6-4
J gene: TRBJ1-5
CDR3 length: 12
CDR3 protein: CASRGIPQPQHF
CDR3 DNA: TGTGCCAGCAGGGGGATTCCTCAGCCCCAGCATTTT

D gene: .
clone size: .
V gene: TRBV29-1
J gene: TRBJ2-7
CDR3 length: 12
CDR3 protein: CSVARRVDEQYF
CDR3 DNA: TGCAGCGTTGCGAGGAGGGTTGACGAGCAGTACTTC